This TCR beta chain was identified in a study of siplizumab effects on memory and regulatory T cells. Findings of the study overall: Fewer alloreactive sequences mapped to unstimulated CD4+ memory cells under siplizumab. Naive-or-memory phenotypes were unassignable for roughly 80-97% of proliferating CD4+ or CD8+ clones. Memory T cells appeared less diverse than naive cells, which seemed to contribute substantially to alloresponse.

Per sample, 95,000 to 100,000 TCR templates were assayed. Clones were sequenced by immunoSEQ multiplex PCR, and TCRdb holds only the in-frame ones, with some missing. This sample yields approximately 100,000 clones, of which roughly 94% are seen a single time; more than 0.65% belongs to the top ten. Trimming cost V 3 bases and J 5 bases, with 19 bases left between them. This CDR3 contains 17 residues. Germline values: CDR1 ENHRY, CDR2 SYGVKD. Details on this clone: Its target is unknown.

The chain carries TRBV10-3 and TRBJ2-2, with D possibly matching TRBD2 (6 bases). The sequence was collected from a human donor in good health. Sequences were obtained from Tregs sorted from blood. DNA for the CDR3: TGTGCCATCAGTGACGTGGTTGGTAGCGGAGGGACCGGGGAGCTGTTTTTT. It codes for CAISDVVGSGGTGELFF.